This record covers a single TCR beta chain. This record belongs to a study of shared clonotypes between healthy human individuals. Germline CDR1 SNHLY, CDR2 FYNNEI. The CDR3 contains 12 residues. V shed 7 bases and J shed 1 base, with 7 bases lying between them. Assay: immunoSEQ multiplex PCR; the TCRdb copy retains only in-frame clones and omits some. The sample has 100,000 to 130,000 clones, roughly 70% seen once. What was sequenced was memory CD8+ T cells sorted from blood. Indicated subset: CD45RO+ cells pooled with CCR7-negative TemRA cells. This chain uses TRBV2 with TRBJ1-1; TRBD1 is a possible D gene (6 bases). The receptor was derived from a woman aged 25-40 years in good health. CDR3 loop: CASTRGNTEAFF. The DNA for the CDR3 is TGTGCCAGCACCAGGGGGAACACTGAAGCTTTCTTT.